This T cell receptor beta chain was profiled in a study of T cells in Graves' hyperthyroidism and ophthalmopathy. Study findings and constraints: Using 13 V-J features, a model discriminated ophthalmopathy from stable hyperthyroidism. Within blood appeared most thyroid clonotypes that had expanded above 0.001. The model foresaw ophthalmopathy a median 6.5 months prior to onset.

This clonotype was counted many times. Its matching antigen is unknown. Using RNA transcripts as the source, TCR beta CDR3 regions were amplified. TCR CDR3 underwent first-round RT-PCR with the HTBI primer set. TCRdb fed the multiplex PCR reads into MiXCR, producing one record per CDR3 protein. The repertoire has fewer than 650,000 distinct CDR3 sequences, about 45% of them found once; the top ten carry approximately 44%. Exclusion of a patient resulted from uncontrolled infection, other autoimmune disease, pregnancy or lactation. CDR1 and CDR2 from the germline V gene are LGHNA and YNFKEQ. Deletions cut 0 bases from V and 6 bases from J, with 8 bases between. The length of the CDR3 is 14 residues.

The source of this sequence is an adult woman with Graves' disease, either hyperthyroidism or ophthalmopathy (not recorded which). The specimen was peripheral blood or thyroid tissue (not recorded which). This sequence joins TRBV4-2 and TRBJ2-2; D is uncertain. The CDR3 sequence: CASSQDRRAGELFF. The CDR3 DNA is TGTGCCAGCAGCCAAGATAGAAGGGCCGGGGAGCTGTTTTTT.